The 20 T cell receptor beta chains in this list originate from one sample, sequenced in a study of PD-L1 blockade in urothelial cancer. Time point here: pretreatment peripheral blood. Generated by immunoSEQ multiplex PCR, the TCRdb table keeps only in-frame clones and is missing some. This sample yields 45,000 to 50,000 clones, of which approximately 85% are seen a single time; over 9.5% belongs to the top ten. The source material was PBMCs, sampled around atezolizumab (anti-PD-L1) treatment. These receptors were obtained from a man between 65 and 79 years old with urothelial cancer.

The chain joins TRBV6-5 to TRBJ1-3, with no clear D. Trimming shortened V by 2 bases and J by 4 bases, and 6 bases separated the two germline ends. The CDR3 has 13 residues. Germline loops: CDR1 MNHEY, CDR2 SVGAGI. The CDR3 nucleotides are TGTGCCAGCAGTTACACGCGGGGAAACACCATATATTTT. Protein product: CASSYTRGNTIYF.

This sequence joins TRBV5-8 and TRBJ2-7; D possibly corresponds to TRBD1 (6 bases). The V end was cut by 4 bases, the J end by 0 bases, with 11 bases between. This CDR3 comprises 14 residues. The germline CDR1 and CDR2 sequences are SGHTS and YDEGEE. Here the CDR3 DNA reads TGTGCCAGCAGCCCGGACAGTAGCTCCTACGAGCAGTACTTC. Translating it yields CASSPDSSSYEQYF.

V is TRBV19 and J is TRBJ2-7, with 8 nucleotides matching TRBD1. The germline gives CDR1 LNHDA, CDR2 SQIVND (reference sequence). CDR3 length equals 19 residues. V lost 7 bases to trimming and J lost 3 bases; unmatched junction nucleotides: 23. This CDR3 reads CASTAGLFPRTGTIYEQYF. Here the CDR3 DNA reads TGTGCCAGTACCGCAGGACTTTTTCCAAGGACAGGGACCATCTACGAGCAGTACTTC. The full variable domain, with the rest looked up from reference TRBV19 and TRBJ2-7, is DGGITQSPKYLFRKEGQNVTLSCEQNLNHDAMYWYRQDPGQGLRLIYYSQIVNDFQKGDIAEGYSVSREKKESFPLTVTSAQKNPTAFYLCASTAGLFPRTGTIYEQYFGPGTRLTVT.

The chain carries TRBV28 and TRBJ2-1; TRBD2 aligns across 9 bases. The CDR3 has 14 amino acids. CDR1 is MDHEN, CDR2 SYDVKM, per germline. After removal of 6 bases from V and 6 bases from J, the junction contained 6 bases not matched to a gene. Written as DNA, the CDR3 is TGTGCCAGCAGGGCCCCGGGACTAGCCAATGAGCAGTTCTTC. Translation gives CASRAPGLANEQFF.

CDR3 sequence (DNA): TGTGCCAGTAGCCCTGACAGGGCGGGTGAGCAGTACTTC. This gives the protein CASSPDRAGEQYF. The chain employs TRBV19 and TRBJ2-7; 7 nucleotides match TRBD1. The CDR3 totals 13 residues. Germline V gives CDR1 LNHDA, CDR2 SQIVND (reference sequence). V was clipped by 6 bases and J by 7 bases; unmatched bases: 9.

The chain carries TRBV9 and TRBJ2-7; D not certain. V lost 0 bases and J lost 1, with 20 bases in between. There are 18 residues in the CDR3. Germline V CDR1 and CDR2: SGDLS, YYNGEE. The CDR3 loop is CASSVGRLRSSSSYEQYF. CDR3 DNA sequence: TGTGCCAGCAGCGTAGGTAGGCTGAGGTCGTCGAGTTCCTACGAGCAGTACTTC.

Comment on this clone: A much larger clone lies one base from this, so it may be a read error. The V and J genes are TRBV11-2 and TRBJ2-2; D is unresolved. V lost 1 base, J lost 1 base, and 4 bases lay in between. Germline V gives CDR1 SGHAT, CDR2 FQNNGV. The CDR3 has 14 residues. CDR3 protein: CASSLVLNTGELFF. CDR3 DNA: TGTGCCAGCAGCTTAGTCCTGAACACCGGGGAGCTGTTTTTT. Variable domain in full (rest from reference TRBV11-2 and TRBJ2-2): EAGVAQSPRYKIIEKRQSVAFWCNPISGHATLYWYQQILGQGPKLLIQFQNNGVVDDSQLPKDRFSAERLKGVDSTLKIQPAKLEDSAVYLCASSLVLNTGELFFGEGSRLTVL.

CDR3 sequence (DNA): TGTGCCAGCAGTGAATCCAGCGGGGGAGGCACAGATACGCAGTATTTT. Its protein product is CASSESSGGGTDTQYF. The rearrangement joins TRBV25-1 to TRBJ2-3; TRBD2 matches at 8 bases. Trimming cost V 1 base and J 1 base; bases outside gene matches: 4. Germline V CDR1 and CDR2: MGHDK, SYGVNS. There are 16 residues in the CDR3. Filled out from reference TRBV25-1 and TRBJ2-3, the complete variable domain reads EADIYQTPRYLVIGTGKKITLECSQTMGHDKMYWYQQDPGMELHLIHYSYGVNSTEKGDLSSESTVSRIRTEHFPLTLESARPSHTSQYLCASSESSGGGTDTQYFGPGTRLTVL.

This chain links TRBV27 with TRBJ1-1, with TRBD1 matching 10 bases. The junction had 6 bases not matched to a gene; V was cut back by 1 base and J by 1 base. Per the germline V gene, CDR1 is MNHEY and CDR2 is SMNVEV (reference sequence). The CDR3 consists of 17 residues. Here the CDR3 reads CASSLYGTGAGNTEAFF. CDR3 coding DNA: TGTGCCAGCAGTTTATACGGGACAGGGGCTGGGAACACTGAAGCTTTCTTT.

The CDR3 here is CATADGWDTNYEQYF. Written as DNA, the CDR3 is TGTGCCACTGCTGATGGTTGGGACACGAACTACGAGCAGTACTTC. The chain has TRBV2 and TRBJ2-7; possibly TRBD1 for D (6 bases). Germline V CDR1 and CDR2: SNHLY, FYNNEI. V lost 10 bases and J lost 3, with 22 bases in between. CDR3 length: 15 amino acids.

The rearrangement joins TRBV4-1 to TRBJ2-1; 7 nucleotides match TRBD2. The CDR3 extends over 20 amino acids. The V gene's germline CDR1 is MGHRA and CDR2 YSYEKL. The V segment lost 0 bases and the J segment 3 bases; nucleotides outside the gene matches: 17. The CDR3 DNA follows: TGCGCCAGCAGCCAAGATGACGACCGACGTAGGTCTAGCGGCTACAATGAGCAGTTCTTC. As protein: CASSQDDDRRRSSGYNEQFF.

With respect to this clone: Because the CDR3's place on the DNA is in doubt, the DNA is left out and the CDR3 is given as listed by TCRdb. The genes are TRBV9 and TRBJ2-3; TRBD1, the D gene given by the table, was not confirmed from the DNA. The CDR3 has 14 residues if both end residues are counted. Germline V gene data show CDR1 as SGDLS and CDR2 as YYNGEE. CDR3 loop: CASSFGPGEDTQYF.

This clone was counted a single time. This specimen includes other DNA sequences encoding the same CDR3. This chain joins TRBV11-1 and TRBJ2-5; D is perhaps TRBD2 (6 bases). CDR3 length: 13 amino acids. The germline V gene encodes CDR1 SGHAT and CDR2 FQDESV (reference sequence). Trimming cost V 5 bases and J 2 bases, with 9 bases left between them. Written as DNA, the CDR3 is TGTGCCAGCAGCCGGGGGTCACAAGAGACCCAGTACTTC. Its translation is CASSRGSQETQYF.

This clone was seen only a few times. V is TRBV11-2 and J is TRBJ1-1; 7 bases agree with TRBD1. Trimming cost V 1 base and J 11 bases; bases outside gene matches: 22. The CDR3 totals 18 residues. The germline gives CDR1 SGHAT, CDR2 FQNNGV. CDR3 in amino acids: CASSLVPQRRQGINTAFF. The CDR3 bases are TGTGCCAGCAGCTTAGTTCCCCAACGTCGACAGGGAATTAATACGGCTTTCTTT.

The chain uses TRBV28 and TRBJ2-2; D remains ambiguous. The CDR3 extends over 11 amino acids. V was shortened by 5 bases and J by 7 bases, with 5 bases between the two germline ends. Germline V lookup: CDR1 MDHEN, CDR2 SYDVKM. CDR3 nucleotide sequence: TGTGCCAGCAGTCCGGGCGGGGAGCTGTTTTTT. Its translation is CASSPGGELFF.

The chain's CDR3 is CASSLLKGTLYNEQFF. In nucleotides, the CDR3 is TGTGCCAGCAGCTTATTGAAAGGGACTTTATACAATGAGCAGTTCTTC. The rearrangement joins TRBV7-2 to TRBJ2-1, with D perhaps TRBD2 (6 bases). Germline-derived CDR1 and CDR2 are SGHTA and FQGNSA. Trimming shortened V by 2 bases and J by 4 bases, and 15 bases separated the two germline ends. The CDR3 spans 16 residues.

This chain connects TRBV4-2 to TRBJ1-2, with 8 bases lining up with TRBD1. Unmatched junction bases numbered 4, after V lost 0 bases and J lost 1 base. The CDR3 loop spans 16 amino acids. The V gene's germline CDR1 is LGHNA and CDR2 YNFKEQ. CDR3 coding DNA: TGTGCCAGCAGCCAAGAGCCAGGGGGCCATAACTATGGCTACACCTTC. Residues: CASSQEPGGHNYGYTF.

The chain employs TRBV7-9 and TRBJ2-1; D is possibly TRBD1 (5 bases). This CDR3 spans 16 amino acids. The germline gives CDR1 SEHNR, CDR2 FQNEAQ (reference sequence). V was pared by 4 bases and J by 0 bases, with 13 bases between. The CDR3 loop is CASSSTGQRSYNEQFF. CDR3 in DNA: TGTGCCAGCAGCTCCACAGGCCAGCGCTCCTACAATGAGCAGTTCTTC.

The J gene is TRBJ1-5, the V gene TRBV14; 7 bases are a match to TRBD1. Germline V lookup: CDR1 SGHDN, CDR2 FVKESK. The CDR3 is 14 amino acids. Unmatched junction bases numbered 5, after V lost 3 bases and J lost 6 bases. CDR3 nucleotide sequence: TGTGCCAGCAGCCAGGGACAGTATCCTCAGCCCCAGCATTTT. It translates to CASSQGQYPQPQHF.

This clone showed up just once. The CDR3 loop is CASSFEQGNTEAFF. The CDR3 DNA sequence: TGTGCCAGCAGTTTTGAACAGGGAAACACTGAAGCTTTCTTT. The chain recombines TRBV28 with TRBJ1-1; D might be TRBD1 (6 bases). CDR3 length equals 14 residues. Germline loops: CDR1 MDHEN, CDR2 SYDVKM. The germline V and J ends were trimmed by 3 bases and 2 bases, with 10 bases remaining between them. The full variable domain, completed using reference TRBV28 and TRBJ1-1, is DVKVTQSSRYLVKRTGEKVFLECVQDMDHENMFWYRQDPGLGLRLIYFSYDVKMKEKGDIPEGYSVSREKKERFSLILESASTNQTSMYLCASSFEQGNTEAFFGQGTRLTVV.